The 24 T cell receptor beta chains in this list originate from one sample, sequenced in a study of T cell clonotyping in hematopoietic cell transplantation. Sequenced by immunoSEQ multiplex PCR; TCRdb stores in-frame clones only, minus some. The sample consists of more than 25,000 clones, 92% of them appearing once. The sequencing used PBMCs, collected 100 days after allogeneic stem cell transplant. All receptors derive from a female patient aged 50 to 60 who had an allogeneic stem cell transplant from a related donor, so the T cells may come from the graft donor. Some clones in this sample may be carry-over from other donors' samples.

The chain is built from TRBV9 and TRBJ1-3; D ambiguous. Trimming took off 3 bases at V and 0 bases at J, with 10 bases between the two ends. CDR1 and CDR2 from the germline V gene are SGDLS and YYNGEE. This CDR3 has 15 amino acids. The CDR3 protein is CASSAFEASGNTIYF. CDR3 in DNA: TGTGCCAGCAGCGCCTTCGAAGCCTCTGGAAACACCATATATTTT.

The genes are TRBV5-4 and TRBJ2-5; TRBD1 might be the D (6 bases). The V gene's germline CDR1 is SGHNT and CDR2 YYREEE (reference sequence). This CDR3 has 13 amino acids. Deletions cut 2 bases from V and 1 base from J, with 6 bases between. The CDR3 region has the DNA TGTGCCAGCAGCTTCAGGGGCCAAGAGACCCAGTACTTC. This encodes CASSFRGQETQYF.

This chain connects TRBV2 to TRBJ1-5; tentative D call: TRBD1 (5 bases). The V gene's germline CDR1 is SNHLY and CDR2 FYNNEI. V was shortened by 3 bases and J by 7 bases, with 7 bases between the two germline ends. The CDR3 covers 12 residues. CDR3: CASSEQGQPQHF. For the CDR3, the DNA is TGTGCCAGCAGTGAGCAGGGCCAGCCCCAGCATTTT.

The chain has TRBV20-1 and TRBJ1-1; 7 positions match TRBD1. The CDR3 is made up of 11 amino acids. Germline V gene data show CDR1 as DFQATT and CDR2 as SNEGSKA (reference sequence). Written as DNA, the CDR3 is TGCAAAGGGGGCCTGAACACTGAAGCTTTCTTT. Translated, it gives CKGGLNTEAFF.

The rearrangement uses TRBV28 and TRBJ1-2, with 8 bases aligning to TRBD1. V lost 6 bases to trimming and J lost 7 bases; unmatched junction nucleotides: 16. This CDR3 has 16 amino acids. Germline loops: CDR1 MDHEN, CDR2 SYDVKM. The CDR3 protein is CASSGRDDRGSAGYTF. The DNA of the CDR3 is TGTGCCAGCAGCGGACGGGACGACAGGGGCTCTGCTGGCTACACCTTC.

The V gene is TRBV10-3, the J gene TRBJ1-2; TRBD1 matches at 8 bases. V shed 5 bases and J 7 bases; nucleotides not matched to a gene: 9. This CDR3 contains 14 residues. The germline gives CDR1 ENHRY, CDR2 SYGVKD. The DNA for the CDR3 is TGTGCCATCAGTTTTCCCGACAGGGGCAGTGGCTACACCTTC. Protein: CAISFPDRGSGYTF.

This sequence joins TRBV27 and TRBJ2-7; weak D call: TRBD2 (6 bases). Germline V gene sequence: CDR1 MNHEY, CDR2 SMNVEV (reference sequence). Trimming shortened V by 3 bases and J by 3 bases, and 6 bases separated the two germline ends. This CDR3 spans 12 amino acids. Written as DNA, the CDR3 is TGTGCCAGCAGTTTGGGAGGCTACGAGCAGTACTTC. This codes for CASSLGGYEQYF.

The chain uses TRBV5-5 and TRBJ2-2; D remains unclear. Trimming cost V 0 bases and J 5 bases, with 5 bases left between them. Germline assignment: CDR1 SGHKS and CDR2 YYEKEE (reference sequence). CDR3 size: 13 residues. CDR3 region: CASSLVLTGELFF. The CDR3 coding sequence is TGTGCCAGCAGCTTGGTTTTGACCGGGGAGCTGTTTTTT.

The J gene is TRBJ1-3, the V gene TRBV5-5; D ambiguous. The CDR3 runs to 14 residues. Germline loops: CDR1 SGHKS, CDR2 YYEKEE (reference sequence). Trimming pared 0 bases from V and 0 bases from J, leaving 4 bases between. This chain's CDR3 is CASSLDFSGNTIYF. The CDR3 bases are TGTGCCAGCAGCTTGGACTTCTCTGGAAACACCATATATTTT.

The chain has TRBV19 and TRBJ1-5; no clear D gene. The germline V gene encodes CDR1 LNHDA and CDR2 SQIVND (reference sequence). Trimming took 1 base from V and 0 from J, leaving 10 bases between them. The CDR3 spans 16 residues. The CDR3 region is CASSIVTIYSNQPQHF. The CDR3 DNA follows: TGTGCCAGTAGTATAGTGACCATTTATAGCAATCAGCCCCAGCATTTT.

This clone is termed medium-sized (0.01 to 0.1%). The rearrangement uses TRBV5-6 and TRBJ1-5, with D unclear. The CDR3 consists of 14 residues. Trimming removed 4 bases from V and 3 bases from J, with 11 bases in between. From germline, CDR1 is SGHDT and CDR2 YYEEEE. The CDR3 coding sequence is TGTGCCAGCAGCCCCCAAGGGAACAATCAGCCCCAGCATTTT. This encodes CASSPQGNNQPQHF. Combining the CDR3 with reference TRBV5-6 and TRBJ1-5 gives the whole variable domain DAGVTQSPTHLIKTRGQQVTLRCSPKSGHDTVSWYQQALGQGPQFIFQYYEEEERQRGNFPDRFSGHQFPNYSSELNVNALLLGDSALYLCASSPQGNNQPQHFGDGTRLSIL.

The chain couples TRBV5-1 to TRBJ1-4, with D perhaps TRBD1 (5 bases). CDR1 and CDR2 (germline): SGHRS, YFSETQ. The CDR3 is made up of 14 amino acids. The V end was cut by 4 bases, the J end by 4 bases, with 11 bases between. Here the CDR3 reads CASSRGRGNEKLFF. The CDR3 coding sequence is TGCGCCAGCAGCCGCGGAAGGGGTAATGAAAAACTGTTTTTT.

The chain is built from TRBV7-3 and TRBJ2-7; maybe TRBD1 (6 bases). The CDR3 contains 16 residues. V shed 4 bases and J shed 1 base, with 17 bases lying between them. The germline CDR1 and CDR2 sequences are SGHTA and FQGTGA. Here the CDR3 reads CASSSSPGTSSYEQYF. The DNA of the CDR3 is TGTGCCAGCAGCTCATCCCCCGGGACATCTTCCTACGAGCAGTACTTC. Complete variable domain (other parts from reference TRBV7-3 and TRBJ2-7): GAGVSQTPSNKVTEKGKYVELRCDPISGHTALYWYRQSLGQGPEFLIYFQGTGAADDSGLPNDRFFAVRPEGSVSTLKIQRTERGDSAVYLCASSSSPGTSSYEQYFGPGTRLTVT.

The V and J genes are TRBV4-2 and TRBJ1-1; D uncertain. Trimming shortened V by 2 bases and J by 7 bases, and 11 bases separated the two germline ends. The CDR3 length is 13 residues. The V gene's germline CDR1 is LGHNA and CDR2 YNFKEQ. The DNA for the CDR3 is TGTGCCAGCAGCCAACCGGACGGCCTTGAAGCTTTCTTT. Protein product: CASSQPDGLEAFF.

The chain links TRBV5-1 to TRBJ2-2; D is possibly TRBD2 (5 bases). V dropped 0 bases and J dropped 4 bases, with 10 bases sitting between them. This CDR3 region has 15 residues. Per germline, CDR1 SGHRS and CDR2 YFSETQ. CDR3 protein: CASSLAPSLTGELFF. Written as DNA, the CDR3 is TGCGCCAGCAGCTTGGCCCCTAGCCTCACCGGGGAGCTGTTTTTT.

The rearrangement joins TRBV10-3 to TRBJ2-7; D might be TRBD1 (6 bases). The length of the CDR3 is 15 residues. Trimming left V 2 bases short and J 4 bases short, with 15 bases between. Germline V lookup: CDR1 ENHRY, CDR2 SYGVKD. The CDR3 is CAISEEAGGSYEQYF. CDR3 nucleotides: TGTGCCATCAGTGAGGAAGCTGGGGGCAGTTACGAGCAGTACTTC.

V usage is TRBV5-1 and J usage is TRBJ1-1; 7 bases fit TRBD1. Trimming took 4 bases from V and 5 from J; bases not matched to a gene: 5. Germline assignment: CDR1 SGHRS and CDR2 YFSETQ. The CDR3 loop spans 13 amino acids. The DNA of the CDR3 is TGCGCCAGCAGCCGTACAGGGGATACTGAAGCTTTCTTT. Protein sequence: CASSRTGDTEAFF.

V and J are TRBV10-3 and TRBJ2-3; the D is unclear. V was trimmed by 10 bases and J by 5 bases, leaving 16 bases between them. Per germline, CDR1 ENHRY and CDR2 SYGVKD. This CDR3 is built from 13 residues. CDR3 sequence (DNA): TGTGCCACAGCCATCCCCGGAAGAGATACGCAGTATTTT. This codes for CATAIPGRDTQYF.

The chain has TRBV2 and TRBJ2-2; D uncertain. Deletions cut 8 bases from V and 1 base from J, with 8 bases between. Germline V gene lookup returns CDR1 SNHLY and CDR2 FYNNEI. The CDR3 extends over 13 amino acids. CDR3 residues: CASLEENTGELFF. The CDR3 DNA follows: TGTGCCAGCCTCGAGGAGAACACCGGGGAGCTGTTTTTT.

The rearrangement uses TRBV5-6 and TRBJ1-2; weak D call: TRBD1 (6 bases). Per germline, CDR1 SGHDT and CDR2 YYEEEE. V lost 4 bases to trimming and J lost 5 bases, with 12 bases between them. CDR3 length: 13 residues. The CDR3 sequence: CASSRQDFYGYTF. CDR3 in DNA: TGTGCCAGCAGCCGACAGGACTTTTATGGCTACACCTTC.

This clone was seen once. This chain joins TRBV4-3 and TRBJ1-2; D gene ambiguous. V gave up 6 bases and J gave up 1 base, with 18 bases separating them. This CDR3 is 16 amino acids long. Germline values: CDR1 LGHNA, CDR2 YSLEER. CDR3 in amino acids: CASSLMVQYFNYGYTF. The CDR3 DNA is TGCGCCAGCAGTTTGATGGTACAGTATTTTAACTATGGCTACACCTTC.

V is TRBV5-1 and J is TRBJ2-7, with TRBD1 identical over 9 bases. The germline V gene has CDR1 SGHRS and CDR2 YFSETQ. V gave up 5 bases and J gave up 3 bases; unmatched junction bases: 9. The CDR3 consists of 15 residues. DNA for the CDR3: TGCGCCAGCAGGCGGGGGACAGGGACGCTCTACGAGCAGTACTTC. As protein: CASRRGTGTLYEQYF.

V gene TRBV10-3 combines with J gene TRBJ1-5, with D unclear. The ends were cut back, 7 bases at V and 3 bases at J, with 7 bases in the middle. The germline V gene has CDR1 ENHRY and CDR2 SYGVKD. There are 12 residues in the CDR3. The CDR3 region has the DNA TGTGCCATCAAGGACTACAATCAGCCCCAGCATTTT. Encoded protein: CAIKDYNQPQHF.

This clone has just a few counts. The chain joins TRBV4-2 to TRBJ2-5; 12 nucleotides line up with TRBD2. The germline CDR1 and CDR2 sequences are LGHNA and YNFKEQ. The CDR3 has 17 amino acids. Trimming removed 0 bases from V and 10 bases from J; junction bases left unmatched: 12. CDR3 in amino acids: CASSQEGLAGPSQNQYF. The CDR3 coding sequence is TGTGCCAGCAGCCAAGAAGGACTAGCGGGGCCCTCCCAGAACCAGTACTTC.